The 9 T cell receptor beta chains presented below share a single source sample, sequenced in a study of OX40 agonist ivuxolimab in advanced cancers. The data were produced by immunoSEQ multiplex PCR, yet TCRdb's version contains in-frame clones alone and is incomplete. The sample consists of under 9,500 clones, around 90% of them appearing once. The sequences come from CD4+ or CD8+ T cells sorted from blood, collected in a trial of the OX40 agonist ivuxolimab. Receptors originate from an adult with an advanced solid tumor such as melanoma, head and neck, liver or kidney cancer.

The genes are TRBV27 and TRBJ1-2; 10 bases match TRBD1. The CDR3 totals 14 residues. Germline V gene lookup returns CDR1 MNHEY and CDR2 SMNVEV (reference sequence). The V segment lost 6 bases and the J segment 5 bases; nucleotides outside the gene matches: 6. The CDR3 DNA reads as TGTGCCAGCAGCGGACAGGGGGGTTCGTATGGCTACACCTTC. Translated: CASSGQGGSYGYTF.

V is TRBV6-6 and J is TRBJ2-2, with no clear D. V was shortened by 5 bases and J by 5 bases, with 3 bases between the two germline ends. There are 11 residues in the CDR3. From germline, CDR1 is MNHNY and CDR2 SVGAGI (reference sequence). Here the CDR3 reads CASSHTGELFF. DNA for the CDR3: TGTGCCAGCAGTCATACCGGGGAGCTGTTTTTT.

This chain uses TRBV6-1 with TRBJ2-1; D perhaps matches TRBD1 (5 bases). Germline values: CDR1 MNHNS, CDR2 SASEGT. Trimming took off 5 bases at V and 8 bases at J, with 10 bases between the two ends. The CDR3 length is 12 residues. The CDR3 DNA is TGTGCCAGCAGTTCAGGGTACCATGAGCAGTTCTTC. This sequence encodes CASSSGYHEQFF.

With respect to this clone: This sample also contains other DNA sequences that code for the same CDR3. The V and J genes are TRBV19 and TRBJ1-2, with 7 bases aligning to TRBD1. CDR1 LNHDA and CDR2 SQIVND come from the germline V gene (reference sequence). J gave up 6 bases and V 3 bases, and 4 bases lay outside the gene matches. CDR3 length equals 13 residues. The CDR3 DNA reads TGTGCCAGTAGTATTGGCCAGGGGGATGGCTACACCTTC. Translating gives CASSIGQGDGYTF.

J is TRBJ2-5 and V is TRBV4-3; D may correspond to TRBD1 or TRBD2 (5 bases each). The J call could be wrong; TRBJ2-7 is a better fit for the DNA end. This CDR3 is 14 amino acids long. Germline values: CDR1 LGHNA, CDR2 YSLEER. CDR3 protein: CASSPGHQSYEQYF. CDR3 bases: TGCGCCAGCAGCCCGGGGCACCAATCCTACGAGCAGTACTTC.

This chain uses TRBV28 with TRBJ1-1, with D perhaps TRBD1 (5 bases). Trimming shortened V by 6 bases and J by 4 bases, and 15 bases separated the two germline ends. Germline CDR1 MDHEN, CDR2 SYDVKM. This CDR3 region has 14 residues. This chain's CDR3 is CASRREGEVTEAFF. The CDR3 DNA reads as TGTGCCAGCAGGCGGGAAGGGGAGGTCACTGAAGCTTTCTTT.

This clone is a singleton in its sample. The chain combines TRBV13 with TRBJ1-4, with D maybe TRBD1 (6 bases). V was clipped by 5 bases and J by 3 bases, with 13 bases between them. The CDR3 consists of 15 residues. Germline values: CDR1 PRHDT, CDR2 FYEKMQ (reference sequence). Here the CDR3 reads CASSQYRDPNEKLFF. DNA of the CDR3: TGTGCCAGCAGCCAATACAGGGACCCTAATGAAAAACTGTTTTTT. The entire variable domain, with the rest obtained from reference TRBV13 and TRBJ1-4, is as follows: AAGVIQSPRHLIKEKRETATLKCYPIPRHDTVYWYQQGPGQDPQFLISFYEKMQSDKGSIPDRFSAQQFSDYHSELNMSSLELGDSALYFCASSQYRDPNEKLFFGSGTQLSVL.

The chain carries TRBV2 and TRBJ2-1; possibly TRBD1 or TRBD2 for D (5 bases each). There are 14 residues in the CDR3. Germline CDR1 reads SNHLY; CDR2 reads FYNNEI. The V end was cut by 1 base, the J end by 9 bases, with 13 bases between. CDR3 residues: CASSEVGASSEQFF. Written as DNA, the CDR3 is TGTGCCAGCAGTGAAGTCGGGGCTAGCAGTGAGCAGTTCTTC.

J is TRBJ1-1 and V is TRBV25-1; unclear D gene. The CDR3 sequence is 13 residues long. Germline CDR1 and CDR2: MGHDK and SYGVNS. V lost 1 base and J 1 base, leaving 4 bases between the germline ends. CDR3 residues: CASSESSNTEAFF. CDR3 sequence (DNA): TGTGCCAGCAGTGAATCTTCGAACACTGAAGCTTTCTTT.